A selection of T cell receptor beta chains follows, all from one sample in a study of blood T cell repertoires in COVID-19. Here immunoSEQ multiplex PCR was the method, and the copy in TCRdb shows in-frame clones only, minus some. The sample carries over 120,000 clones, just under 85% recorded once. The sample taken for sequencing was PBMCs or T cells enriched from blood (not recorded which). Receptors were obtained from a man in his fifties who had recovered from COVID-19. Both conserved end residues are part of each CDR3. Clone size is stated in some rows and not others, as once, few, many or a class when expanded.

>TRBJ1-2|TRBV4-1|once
CASSQGLGAGGYTF
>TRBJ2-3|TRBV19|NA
CASSERLPDTQYF
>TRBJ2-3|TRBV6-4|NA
CASSDSYRKSDTQYF
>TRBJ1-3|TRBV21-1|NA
CASSKTPARAILSGNTIYF
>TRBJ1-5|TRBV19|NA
CASSADGEGPQHF
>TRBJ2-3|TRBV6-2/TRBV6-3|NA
CASSTRGAENTDTQYF
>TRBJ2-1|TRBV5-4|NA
CASSQPKGQNNEQFF
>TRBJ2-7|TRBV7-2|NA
CASSLGGTRTEQYF
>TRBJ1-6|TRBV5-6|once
CASSLKSGRDYNSPLHF
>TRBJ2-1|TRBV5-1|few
CASSATGKVNNEQFF
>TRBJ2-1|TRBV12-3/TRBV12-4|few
CASSLGVIDEQFF
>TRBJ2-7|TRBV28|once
CASSVGTVPQYF
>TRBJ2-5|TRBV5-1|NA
CASSPQRIGQETQYF
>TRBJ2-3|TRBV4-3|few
CASSQEWLNTDTQYF
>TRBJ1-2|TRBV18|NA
CASSPLGKDRYYGYTF
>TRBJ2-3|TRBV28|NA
CASSLAGGGTDTQYF
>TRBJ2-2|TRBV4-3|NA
CASSQDSTRLVTGELFF
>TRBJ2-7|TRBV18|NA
CASSPNRGPGEQYF
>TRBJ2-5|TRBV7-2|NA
CASSQGLAGETQYF
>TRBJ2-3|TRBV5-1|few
CASSSDRATTDTQYF
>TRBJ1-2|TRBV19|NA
CASSIGTGDNYGYTF
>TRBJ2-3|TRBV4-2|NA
CASSQGTSRDTQYF
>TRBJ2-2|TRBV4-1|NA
CAGEREISGTGELFF
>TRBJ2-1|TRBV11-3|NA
CASSLGGGTNNEQFF
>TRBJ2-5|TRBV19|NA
CASSLAGGRQETQYF